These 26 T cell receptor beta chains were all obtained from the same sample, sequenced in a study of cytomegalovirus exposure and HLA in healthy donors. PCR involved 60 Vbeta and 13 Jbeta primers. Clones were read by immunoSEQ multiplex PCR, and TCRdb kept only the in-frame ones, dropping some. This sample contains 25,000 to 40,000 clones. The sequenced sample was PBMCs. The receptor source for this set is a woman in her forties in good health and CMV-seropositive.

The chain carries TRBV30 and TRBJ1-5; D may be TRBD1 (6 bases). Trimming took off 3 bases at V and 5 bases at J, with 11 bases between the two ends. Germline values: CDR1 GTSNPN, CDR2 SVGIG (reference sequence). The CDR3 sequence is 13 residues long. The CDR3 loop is CAWRQGRDQPQHF. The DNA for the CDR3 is TGTGCCTGGAGACAGGGTCGAGATCAGCCCCAGCATTTT. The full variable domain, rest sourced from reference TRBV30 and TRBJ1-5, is SQTIHQWPATLVQPVGSPLSLECTVEGTSNPNLYWYRQAAGRGLQLLFYSVGIGQISSEVPQNLSASRPQDRQFILSSKKLLLSDSGFYLCAWRQGRDQPQHFGDGTRLSIL.

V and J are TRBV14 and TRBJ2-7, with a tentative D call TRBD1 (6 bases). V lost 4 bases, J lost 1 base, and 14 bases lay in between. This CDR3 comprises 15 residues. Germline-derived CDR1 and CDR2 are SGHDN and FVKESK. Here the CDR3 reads CASSPRDKESYEQYF. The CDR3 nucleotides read TGTGCCAGCAGCCCCCGGGACAAAGAGTCCTACGAGCAGTACTTC. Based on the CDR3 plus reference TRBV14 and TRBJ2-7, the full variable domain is EAGVTQFPSHSVIEKGQTVTLRCDPISGHDNLYWYRRVMGKEIKFLLHFVKESKQDESGMPNNRFLAERTGGTYSTLKVQPAELEDSGVYFCASSPRDKESYEQYFGPGTRLTVT.

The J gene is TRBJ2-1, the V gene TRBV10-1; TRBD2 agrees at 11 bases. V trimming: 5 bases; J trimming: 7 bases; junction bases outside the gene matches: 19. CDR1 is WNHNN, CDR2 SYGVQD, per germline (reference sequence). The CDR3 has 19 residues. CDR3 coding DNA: TGCGCCAGCAGTTCGGGACAGGTACAGACTAGCGGGAAAATGAATGAGCAGTTCTTC. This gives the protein CASSSGQVQTSGKMNEQFF.

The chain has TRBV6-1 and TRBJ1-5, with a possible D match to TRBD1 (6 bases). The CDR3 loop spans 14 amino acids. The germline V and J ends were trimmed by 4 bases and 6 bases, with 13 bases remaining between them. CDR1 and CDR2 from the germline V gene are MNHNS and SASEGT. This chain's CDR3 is CASSATGPTQPQHF. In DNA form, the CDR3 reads TGTGCCAGCAGTGCGACAGGCCCCACTCAGCCCCAGCATTTT.

The CDR3 bases are TGTGCCATCAGTGAGTGGGTAGCGGGGACCCAAGAGACCCAGTACTTC. Protein product: CAISEWVAGTQETQYF. The chain carries TRBV10-3 and TRBJ2-5; 8 bases agree with TRBD2. From germline, CDR1 is ENHRY and CDR2 SYGVKD. This CDR3 has 16 residues. With 1 base clipped from V and 1 base from J, the junction kept 5 bases outside the gene matches.

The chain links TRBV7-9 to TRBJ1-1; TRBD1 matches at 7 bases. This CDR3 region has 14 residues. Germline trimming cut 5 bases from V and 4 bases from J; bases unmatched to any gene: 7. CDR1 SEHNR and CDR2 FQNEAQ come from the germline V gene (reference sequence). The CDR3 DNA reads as TGTGCCAGCAGCACAGGGGCAGTGGGCACTGAAGCTTTCTTT. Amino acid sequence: CASSTGAVGTEAFF.

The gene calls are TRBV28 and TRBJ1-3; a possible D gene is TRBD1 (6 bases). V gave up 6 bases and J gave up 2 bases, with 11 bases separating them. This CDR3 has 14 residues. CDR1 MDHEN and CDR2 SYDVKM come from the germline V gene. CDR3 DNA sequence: TGTGCCAGCAGCCTAGGACAGCCTGGAAACACCATATATTTT. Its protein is CASSLGQPGNTIYF.

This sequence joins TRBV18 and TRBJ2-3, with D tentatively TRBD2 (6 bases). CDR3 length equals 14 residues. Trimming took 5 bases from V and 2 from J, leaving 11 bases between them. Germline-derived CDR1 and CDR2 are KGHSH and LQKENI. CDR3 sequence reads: CASSKTSPTDTQYF. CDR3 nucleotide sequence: TGTGCCAGCTCAAAGACTAGTCCCACAGATACGCAGTATTTT. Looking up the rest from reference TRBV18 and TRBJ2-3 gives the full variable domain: NAGVMQNPRHLVRRRGQEARLRCSPMKGHSHVYWYRQLPEEGLKFMVYLQKENIIDESGMPKERFSAEFPKEGPSILRIQQVVRGDSAAYFCASSKTSPTDTQYFGPGTRLTVL.

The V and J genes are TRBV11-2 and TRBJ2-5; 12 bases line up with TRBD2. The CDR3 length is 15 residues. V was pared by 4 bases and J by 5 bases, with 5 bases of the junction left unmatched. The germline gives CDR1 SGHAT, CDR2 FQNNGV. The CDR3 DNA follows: TGTGCCAGCAGCTCCAGACTAGCGGGAGTTGAGACCCAGTACTTC. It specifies CASSSRLAGVETQYF.

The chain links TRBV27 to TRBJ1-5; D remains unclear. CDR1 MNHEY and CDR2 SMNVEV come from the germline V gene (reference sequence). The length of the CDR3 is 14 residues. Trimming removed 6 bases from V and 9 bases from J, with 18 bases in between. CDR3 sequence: CASSRVGSQAPQHF. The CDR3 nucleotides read TGTGCCAGCAGCCGCGTAGGCTCCCAGGCGCCCCAGCATTTT.

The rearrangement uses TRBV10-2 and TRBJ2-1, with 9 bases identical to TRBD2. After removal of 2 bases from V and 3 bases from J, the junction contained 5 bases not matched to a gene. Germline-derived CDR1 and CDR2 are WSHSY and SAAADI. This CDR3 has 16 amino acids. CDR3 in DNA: TGCGCCAGCAGTGAGGACTATAGCGGGAGCTACAATGAGCAGTTCTTC. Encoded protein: CASSEDYSGSYNEQFF.

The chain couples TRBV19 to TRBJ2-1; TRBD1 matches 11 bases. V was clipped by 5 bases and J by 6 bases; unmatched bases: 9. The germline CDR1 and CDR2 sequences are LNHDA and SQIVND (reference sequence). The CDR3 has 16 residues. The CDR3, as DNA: TGTGCCAGTAGTCTTGGGTGGGACAGGGGGATCAATGAGCAGTTCTTC. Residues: CASSLGWDRGINEQFF.

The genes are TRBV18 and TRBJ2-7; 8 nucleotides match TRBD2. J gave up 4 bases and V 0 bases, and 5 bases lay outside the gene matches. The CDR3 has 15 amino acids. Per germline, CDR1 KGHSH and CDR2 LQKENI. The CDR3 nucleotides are TGTGCCAGCTCACCACCTTCCGGGAGGGGGTACGAGCAGTACTTC. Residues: CASSPPSGRGYEQYF.

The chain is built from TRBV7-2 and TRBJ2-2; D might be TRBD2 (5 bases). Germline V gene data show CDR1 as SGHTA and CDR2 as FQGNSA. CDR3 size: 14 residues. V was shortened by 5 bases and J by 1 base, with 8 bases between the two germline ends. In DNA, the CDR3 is TGTGCCAGCAGCCCAGGACTGAACACCGGGGAGCTGTTTTTT. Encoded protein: CASSPGLNTGELFF. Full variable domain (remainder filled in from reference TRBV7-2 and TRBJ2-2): GAGVSQSPSNKVTEKGKDVELRCDPISGHTALYWYRQSLGQGLEFLIYFQGNSAPDKSGLPSDRFSAERTGGSVSTLTIQRTQQEDSAVYLCASSPGLNTGELFFGEGSRLTVL.

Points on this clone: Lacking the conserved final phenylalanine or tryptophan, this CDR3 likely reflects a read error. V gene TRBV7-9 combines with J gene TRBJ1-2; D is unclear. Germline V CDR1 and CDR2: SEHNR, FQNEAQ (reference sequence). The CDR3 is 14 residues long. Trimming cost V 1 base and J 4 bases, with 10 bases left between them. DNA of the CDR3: TGTGCCAGCAGCTTAGTGTACGACACCTATGGCTACACCCTC. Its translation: CASSLVYDTYGYTL.

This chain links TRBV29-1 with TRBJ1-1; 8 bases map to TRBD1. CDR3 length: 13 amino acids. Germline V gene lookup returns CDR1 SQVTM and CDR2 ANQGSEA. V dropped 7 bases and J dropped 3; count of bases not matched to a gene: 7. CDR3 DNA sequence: TGCAGCGCCCCCGACAGGGGTGACACTGAAGCTTTCTTT. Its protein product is CSAPDRGDTEAFF.

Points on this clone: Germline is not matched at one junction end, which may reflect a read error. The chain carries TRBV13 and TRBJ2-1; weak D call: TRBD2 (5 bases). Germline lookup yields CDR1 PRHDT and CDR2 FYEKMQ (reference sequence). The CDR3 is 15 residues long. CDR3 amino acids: CASGRTLSSDNEQFF. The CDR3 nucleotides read TGTGCCAGCGGCCGGACTCTAAGCTCCGACAATGAGCAGTTCTTC. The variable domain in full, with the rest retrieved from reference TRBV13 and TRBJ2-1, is AAGVIQSPRHLIKEKRETATLKCYPIPRHDTVYWYQQGPGQDPQFLISFYEKMQSDKGSIPDRFSAQQFSDYHSELNMSSLELGDSALYFCASGRTLSSDNEQFFGPGTRLTVL.

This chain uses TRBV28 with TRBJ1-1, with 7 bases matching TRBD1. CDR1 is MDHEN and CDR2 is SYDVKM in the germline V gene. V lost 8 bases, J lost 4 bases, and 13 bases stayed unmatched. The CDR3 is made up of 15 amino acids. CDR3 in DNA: TGTGCCAGCGGGGAACCACAGGGGTCAGGCACTGAAGCTTTCTTT. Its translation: CASGEPQGSGTEAFF.

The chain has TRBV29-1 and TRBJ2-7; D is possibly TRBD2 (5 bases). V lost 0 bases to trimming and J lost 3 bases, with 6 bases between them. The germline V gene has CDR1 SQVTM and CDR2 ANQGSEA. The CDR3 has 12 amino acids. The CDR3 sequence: CSVEDSGYEQYF. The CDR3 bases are TGCAGCGTTGAAGACAGCGGCTACGAGCAGTACTTC.

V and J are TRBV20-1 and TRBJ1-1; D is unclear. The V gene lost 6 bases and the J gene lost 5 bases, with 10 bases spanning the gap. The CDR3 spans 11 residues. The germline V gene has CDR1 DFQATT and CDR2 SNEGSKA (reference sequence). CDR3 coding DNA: TGCAGTGCCCGGGCGGGGACTGAAGCTTTCTTT. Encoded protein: CSARAGTEAFF.

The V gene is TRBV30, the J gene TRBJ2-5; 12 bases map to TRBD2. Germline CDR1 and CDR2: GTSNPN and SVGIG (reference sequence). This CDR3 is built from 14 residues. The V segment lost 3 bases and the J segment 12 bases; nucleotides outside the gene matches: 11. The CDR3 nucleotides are TGTGCCTGGAGATCACCGGGACTAGCGGGCAGGGAGTACTTC. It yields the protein CAWRSPGLAGREYF.

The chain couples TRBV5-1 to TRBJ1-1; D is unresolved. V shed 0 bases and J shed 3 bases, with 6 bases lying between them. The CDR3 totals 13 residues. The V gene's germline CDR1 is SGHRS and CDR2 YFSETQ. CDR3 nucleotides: TGCGCCAGCAGCTTGGGGGCAGACACTGAAGCTTTCTTT. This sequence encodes CASSLGADTEAFF. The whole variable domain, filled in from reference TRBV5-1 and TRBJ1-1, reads KAGVTQTPRYLIKTRGQQVTLSCSPISGHRSVSWYQQTPGQGLQFLFEYFSETQRNKGNFPGRFSGRQFSNSRSEMNVSTLELGDSALYLCASSLGADTEAFFGQGTRLTVV.

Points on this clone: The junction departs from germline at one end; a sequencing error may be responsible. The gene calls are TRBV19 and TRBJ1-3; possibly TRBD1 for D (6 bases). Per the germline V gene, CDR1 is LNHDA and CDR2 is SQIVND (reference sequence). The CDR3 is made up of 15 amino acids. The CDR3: CASSTTGWSGNTIYF. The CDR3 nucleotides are TGTGCTAGTAGTACCACAGGGTGGTCTGGAAACACCATATATTTT. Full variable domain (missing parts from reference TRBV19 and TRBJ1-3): DGGITQSPKYLFRKEGQNVTLSCEQNLNHDAMYWYRQDPGQGLRLIYYSQIVNDFQKGDIAEGYSVSREKKESFPLTVTSAQKNPTAFYLCASSTTGWSGNTIYFGEGSWLTVV.

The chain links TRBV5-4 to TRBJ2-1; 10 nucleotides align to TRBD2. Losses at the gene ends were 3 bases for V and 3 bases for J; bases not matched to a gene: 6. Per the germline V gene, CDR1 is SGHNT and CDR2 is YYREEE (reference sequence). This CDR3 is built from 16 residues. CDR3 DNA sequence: TGTGCCAGCAGCTCGCCTCTAGCGGGGGACTACAATGAGCAGTTCTTC. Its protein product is CASSSPLAGDYNEQFF.

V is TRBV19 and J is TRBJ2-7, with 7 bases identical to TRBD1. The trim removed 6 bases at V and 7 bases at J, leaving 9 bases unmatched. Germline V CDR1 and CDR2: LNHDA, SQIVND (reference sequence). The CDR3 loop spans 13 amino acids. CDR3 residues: CASRETGNGEQYF. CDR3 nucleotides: TGTGCCAGTAGGGAGACAGGGAATGGAGAGCAGTACTTC.

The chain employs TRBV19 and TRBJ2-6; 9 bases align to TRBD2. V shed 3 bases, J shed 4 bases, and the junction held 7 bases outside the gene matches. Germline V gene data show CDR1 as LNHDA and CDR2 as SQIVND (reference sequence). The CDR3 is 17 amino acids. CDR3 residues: CASSMGTSRLGANVLTF. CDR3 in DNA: TGTGCCAGTAGTATGGGGACTAGCCGCCTCGGGGCCAACGTCCTGACTTTC.